This entry concerns a single T cell receptor beta chain. Its antigen is as yet unknown. The germline V gene encodes CDR1 DFQATT and CDR2 SNEGSKA (reference sequence). The CDR3 covers 11 residues. V was clipped by 1 base and J by 6 bases, with 6 bases between them. This sample was included in a study of cytomegalovirus exposure and HLA in healthy donors. PCR amplification relied on 60 Vbeta primers (plus 13 Jbeta primers). Clones were read by immunoSEQ multiplex PCR, and TCRdb kept only the in-frame ones, dropping some. The sample holds 95,000 to 100,000 clones, about four fifths seen once. General study findings and limits: The majority of CMV-associated TCR beta chains were reported as apparently HLA-restricted in a later analysis. Accurate predictions that matched the HLA-A and HLA-B alleles of most subjects were reportedly made from TCR beta sequences. Highly shared variants forming one cluster were likely a sequencing artifact.

The chain links TRBV20-1 to TRBJ1-1, with D unresolved. The sequence was obtained from a female donor in good health and CMV-seropositive. The sequenced sample was PBMCs. In DNA, the CDR3 is TGCAGTGCTAGAGCTATGGCTGAAGCTTTCTTT. Its protein is CSARAMAEAFF.